The clone carrying this TCR beta chain was recorded at least ten times. For TCR, cDNA came from 5'RACE template switching, which added a universal primer site and UMIs. TCRdb reanalysed the 5' RACE reads using MiXCR and keeps one entry per CDR3 protein. The repertoire includes around 31,000 distinct CDR3 sequences, about 11% of them detected once, and 12% sits in the top ten. This record comes from a study of T cells after yellow fever vaccination. For the study at large: The authors sorted the EM, EMRA, CM and Tscm memory subsets using CD3, CD45RA, CCR7 and CD95.

General observations from the study: For sorted memory subsets on day 0, almost all vaccine-responding clonotypes were undetectable.

The ends lost 0 bases at V and 9 bases at J; junction bases unmatched: 3. Germline CDR1 SGHRS, CDR2 YFSETQ. This CDR3 has 14 amino acids. The sequencing used PBMCs, either bulk or a sorted T-cell subset (CD4+, CD8+, memory, or dextramer-sorted; not recorded which), collected more than 13 days after the first yellow fever vaccination. This TCR was sampled from a man aged 18-30 years who received the YFV17D yellow fever vaccine. The chain links TRBV5-1 to TRBJ2-4, with 10 bases matching TRBD1. CDR3 sequence reads: CASSLDGDRGIQYF. In DNA, the CDR3 is TGCGCCAGCAGCTTGGACGGGGACAGGGGCATTCAGTACTTC.